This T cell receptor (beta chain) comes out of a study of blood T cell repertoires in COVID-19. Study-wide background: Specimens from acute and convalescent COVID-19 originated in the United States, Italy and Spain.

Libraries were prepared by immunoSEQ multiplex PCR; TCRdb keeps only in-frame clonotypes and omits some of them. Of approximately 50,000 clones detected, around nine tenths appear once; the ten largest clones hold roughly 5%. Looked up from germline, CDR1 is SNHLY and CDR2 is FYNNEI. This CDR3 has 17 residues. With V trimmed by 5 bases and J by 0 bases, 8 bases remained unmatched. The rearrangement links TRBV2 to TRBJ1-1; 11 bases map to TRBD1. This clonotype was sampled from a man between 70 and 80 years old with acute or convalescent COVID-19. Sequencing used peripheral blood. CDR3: CASSTRTGGRMNTEAFF. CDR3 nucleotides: TGTGCCAGCAGTACTCGGACAGGGGGCCGAATGAACACTGAAGCTTTCTTT. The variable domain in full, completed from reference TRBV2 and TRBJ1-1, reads EPEVTQTPSHQVTQMGQEVILRCVPISNHLYFYWYRQILGQKVEFLVSFYNNEISEKSEIFDDQFSVERPDGSNFTLKIRSTKLEDSAMYFCASSTRTGGRMNTEAFFGQGTRLTVV.